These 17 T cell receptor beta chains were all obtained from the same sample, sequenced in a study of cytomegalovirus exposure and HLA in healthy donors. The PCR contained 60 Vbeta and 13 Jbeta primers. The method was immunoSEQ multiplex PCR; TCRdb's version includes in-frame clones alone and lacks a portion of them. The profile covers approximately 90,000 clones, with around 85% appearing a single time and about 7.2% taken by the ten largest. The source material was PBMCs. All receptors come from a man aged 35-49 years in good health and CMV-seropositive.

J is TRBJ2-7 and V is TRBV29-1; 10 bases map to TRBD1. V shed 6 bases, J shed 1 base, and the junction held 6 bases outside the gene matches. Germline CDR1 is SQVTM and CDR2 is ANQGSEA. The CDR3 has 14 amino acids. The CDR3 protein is CSVLPGQGSYEQYF. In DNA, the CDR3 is TGCAGCGTCCTACCGGGACAGGGGTCCTACGAGCAGTACTTC.

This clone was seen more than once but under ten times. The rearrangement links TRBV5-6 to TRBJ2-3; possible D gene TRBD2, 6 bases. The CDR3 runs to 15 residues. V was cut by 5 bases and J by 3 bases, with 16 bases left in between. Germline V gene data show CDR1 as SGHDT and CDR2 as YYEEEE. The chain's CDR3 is CASRGLGGHTDTQYF. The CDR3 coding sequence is TGTGCCAGCAGAGGCCTGGGGGGTCATACAGATACGCAGTATTTT.

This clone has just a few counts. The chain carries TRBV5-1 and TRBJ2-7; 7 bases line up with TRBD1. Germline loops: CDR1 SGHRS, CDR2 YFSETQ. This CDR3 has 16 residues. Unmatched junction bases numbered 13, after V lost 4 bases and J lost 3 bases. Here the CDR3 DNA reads TGCGCCAGCAGCCAAGGATCCGGGACAGCTGACTACGAGCAGTACTTC. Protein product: CASSQGSGTADYEQYF.

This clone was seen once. CDR3 DNA sequence: TGTGCCAGTAGGCCTAGCGGGAGGAACACCGGGGAGCTGTTTTTT. This encodes CASRPSGRNTGELFF. The chain joins TRBV19 to TRBJ2-2; TRBD2 agrees at 10 bases. The CDR3 length is 15 residues. J lost 1 base, V lost 6 bases, and 2 bases had no gene match. Per the germline V gene, CDR1 is LNHDA and CDR2 is SQIVND (reference sequence). The full variable domain, rest sourced from reference TRBV19 and TRBJ2-2, is DGGITQSPKYLFRKEGQNVTLSCEQNLNHDAMYWYRQDPGQGLRLIYYSQIVNDFQKGDIAEGYSVSREKKESFPLTVTSAQKNPTAFYLCASRPSGRNTGELFFGEGSRLTVL.

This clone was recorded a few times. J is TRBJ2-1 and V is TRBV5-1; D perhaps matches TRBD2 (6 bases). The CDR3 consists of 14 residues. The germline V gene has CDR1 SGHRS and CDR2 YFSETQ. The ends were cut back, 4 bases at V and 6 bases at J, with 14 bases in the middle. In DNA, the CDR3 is TGCGCCAGCAGCCTCCAGACTAGTGTCAATGAGCAGTTCTTC. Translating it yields CASSLQTSVNEQFF.

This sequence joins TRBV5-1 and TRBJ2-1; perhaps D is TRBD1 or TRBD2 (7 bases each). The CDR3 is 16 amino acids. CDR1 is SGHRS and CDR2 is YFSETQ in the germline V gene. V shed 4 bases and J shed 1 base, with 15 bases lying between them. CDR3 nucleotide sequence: TGCGCCAGCAGCCTGGGGGGGACAGTATCCTACAATGAGCAGTTCTTC. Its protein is CASSLGGTVSYNEQFF.

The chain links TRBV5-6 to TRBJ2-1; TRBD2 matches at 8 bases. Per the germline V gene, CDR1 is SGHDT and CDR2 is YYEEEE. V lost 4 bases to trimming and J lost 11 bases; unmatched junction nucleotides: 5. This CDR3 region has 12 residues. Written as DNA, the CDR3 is TGTGCCAGCAGCAAAGCGGGAGCCCAGCAGTTCTTC. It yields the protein CASSKAGAQQFF. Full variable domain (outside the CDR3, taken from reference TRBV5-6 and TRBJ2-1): DAGVTQSPTHLIKTRGQQVTLRCSPKSGHDTVSWYQQALGQGPQFIFQYYEEEERQRGNFPDRFSGHQFPNYSSELNVNALLLGDSALYLCASSKAGAQQFFGPGTRLTVL.

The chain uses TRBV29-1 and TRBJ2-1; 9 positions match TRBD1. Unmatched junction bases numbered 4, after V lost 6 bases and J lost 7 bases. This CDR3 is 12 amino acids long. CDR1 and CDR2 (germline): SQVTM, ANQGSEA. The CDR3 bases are TGCAGCGTGGGGGACAGGGTGAATGAGCAGTTCTTC. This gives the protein CSVGDRVNEQFF.

The CDR3 region has the DNA TGTGCCAGCAGCCCGTCCTCTGGAAACACCATATATTTT. This translates into CASSPSSGNTIYF. The rearrangement joins TRBV14 to TRBJ1-3; no reliable D call. Between the trimmed V and J ends, which lost 4 bases and 0 bases, there was a span of 4 bases. Germline values: CDR1 SGHDN, CDR2 FVKESK. This CDR3 comprises 13 residues.

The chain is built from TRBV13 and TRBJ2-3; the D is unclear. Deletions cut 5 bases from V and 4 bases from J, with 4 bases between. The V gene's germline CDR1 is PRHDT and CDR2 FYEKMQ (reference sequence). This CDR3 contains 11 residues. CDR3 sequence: CASSLSDTQYF. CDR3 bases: TGTGCCAGCAGCCTGTCAGATACGCAGTATTTT.

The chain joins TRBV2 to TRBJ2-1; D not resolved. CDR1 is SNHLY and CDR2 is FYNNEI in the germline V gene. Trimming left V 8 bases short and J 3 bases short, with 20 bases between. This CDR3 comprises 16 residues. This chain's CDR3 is CASVVAPSIDYNEQFF. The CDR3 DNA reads TGTGCCAGCGTCGTCGCCCCTAGTATCGACTACAATGAGCAGTTCTTC.

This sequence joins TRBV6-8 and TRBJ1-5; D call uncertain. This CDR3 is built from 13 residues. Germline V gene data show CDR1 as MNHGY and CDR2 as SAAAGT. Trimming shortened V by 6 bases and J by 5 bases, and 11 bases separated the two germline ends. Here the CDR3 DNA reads TGTGCCAGCAGGGCGGGTCTCGATCAGCCCCAGCATTTT. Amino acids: CASRAGLDQPQHF.

The CDR3 bases are TGTGCCAGCCTCAAGCGGGCTAGCTCCTACAATGAGCAGTTCTTC. As protein: CASLKRASSYNEQFF. The chain has TRBV7-2 and TRBJ2-1; D may be TRBD2 (6 bases). Germline CDR1 SGHTA, CDR2 FQGNSA. V was trimmed by 8 bases and J by 0 bases, leaving 14 bases between them. The CDR3 length is 15 residues.

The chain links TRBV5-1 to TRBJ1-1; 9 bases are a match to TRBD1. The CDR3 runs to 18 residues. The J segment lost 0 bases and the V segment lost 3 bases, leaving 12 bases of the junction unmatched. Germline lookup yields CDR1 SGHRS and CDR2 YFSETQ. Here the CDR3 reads CASSSLGQGFGMNTEAFF. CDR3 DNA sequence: TGCGCCAGCAGCTCTCTGGGACAGGGTTTTGGAATGAACACTGAAGCTTTCTTT. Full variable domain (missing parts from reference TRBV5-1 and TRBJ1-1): KAGVTQTPRYLIKTRGQQVTLSCSPISGHRSVSWYQQTPGQGLQFLFEYFSETQRNKGNFPGRFSGRQFSNSRSEMNVSTLELGDSALYLCASSSLGQGFGMNTEAFFGQGTRLTVV.

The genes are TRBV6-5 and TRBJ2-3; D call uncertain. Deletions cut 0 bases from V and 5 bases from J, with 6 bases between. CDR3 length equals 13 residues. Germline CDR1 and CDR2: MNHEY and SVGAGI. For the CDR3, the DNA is TGTGCCAGCAGTTACTCCGCCAGAGATACGCAGTATTTT. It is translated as CASSYSARDTQYF.

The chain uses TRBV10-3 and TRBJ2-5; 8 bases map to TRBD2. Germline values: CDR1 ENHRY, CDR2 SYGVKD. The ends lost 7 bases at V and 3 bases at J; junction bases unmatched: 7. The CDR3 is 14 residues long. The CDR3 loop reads CAITRSLAEETQYF. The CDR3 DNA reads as TGTGCCATCACCAGGTCACTAGCGGAAGAGACCCAGTACTTC.

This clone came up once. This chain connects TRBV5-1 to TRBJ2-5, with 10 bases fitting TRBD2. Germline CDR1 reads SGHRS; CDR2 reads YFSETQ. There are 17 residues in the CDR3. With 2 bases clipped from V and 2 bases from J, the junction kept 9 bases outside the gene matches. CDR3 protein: CASSLWVAGGPQETQYF. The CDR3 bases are TGCGCCAGCAGCTTATGGGTAGCGGGGGGACCTCAAGAGACCCAGTACTTC.